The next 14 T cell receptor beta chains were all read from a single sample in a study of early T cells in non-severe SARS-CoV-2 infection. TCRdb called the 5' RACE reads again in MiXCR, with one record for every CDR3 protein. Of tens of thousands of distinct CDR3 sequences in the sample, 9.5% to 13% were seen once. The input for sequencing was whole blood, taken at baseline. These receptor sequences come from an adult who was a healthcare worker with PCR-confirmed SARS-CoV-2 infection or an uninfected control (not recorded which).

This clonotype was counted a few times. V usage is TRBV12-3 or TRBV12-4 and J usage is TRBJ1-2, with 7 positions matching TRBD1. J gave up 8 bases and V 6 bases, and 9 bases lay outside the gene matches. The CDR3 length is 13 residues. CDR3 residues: CASSFEGAKGYTF. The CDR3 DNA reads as TGTGCCAGCAGCTTTGAGGGGGCGAAAGGCTACACCTTC.

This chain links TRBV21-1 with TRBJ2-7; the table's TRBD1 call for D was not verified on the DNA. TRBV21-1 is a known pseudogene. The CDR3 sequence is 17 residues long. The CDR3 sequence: CASSKFRGTQGAYEQYF. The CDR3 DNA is TGTGCCAGCAGCAAATTCCGCGGGACCCAGGGAGCGTACGAGCAGTACTTC.

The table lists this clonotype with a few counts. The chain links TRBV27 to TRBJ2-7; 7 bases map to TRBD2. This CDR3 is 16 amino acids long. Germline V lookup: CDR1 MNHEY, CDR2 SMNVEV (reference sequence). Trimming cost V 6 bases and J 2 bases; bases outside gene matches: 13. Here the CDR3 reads CASSPHREVLPYEQYF. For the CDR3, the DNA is TGTGCCAGCAGCCCACATCGGGAGGTACTACCCTACGAGCAGTACTTC.

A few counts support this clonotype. Here the CDR3 reads CASSQPGGYEQYF. The CDR3 DNA reads as TGTGCCAGCAGCCAACCCGGGGGCTACGAGCAGTACTTC. This chain joins TRBV3-1 and TRBJ2-7; a possible D gene is TRBD2 (6 bases). CDR3 length: 13 amino acids. Germline CDR1 and CDR2: LGHDT and YNNKEL (reference sequence). Trimming removed 2 bases at V and 3 bases at J, with 8 bases between.

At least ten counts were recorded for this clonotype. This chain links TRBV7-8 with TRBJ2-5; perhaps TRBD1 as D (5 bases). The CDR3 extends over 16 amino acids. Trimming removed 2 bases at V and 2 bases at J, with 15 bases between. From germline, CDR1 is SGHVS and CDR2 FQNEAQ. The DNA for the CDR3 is TGTGCCAGCAGCTTAATGCCGTTGACAGTTCAAGAGACCCAGTACTTC. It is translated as CASSLMPLTVQETQYF.

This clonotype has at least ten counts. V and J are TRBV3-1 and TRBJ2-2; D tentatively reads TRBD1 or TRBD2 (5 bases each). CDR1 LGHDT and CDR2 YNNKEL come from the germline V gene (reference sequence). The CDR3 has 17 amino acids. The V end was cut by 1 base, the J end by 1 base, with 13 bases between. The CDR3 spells CASSQGVWGKNTGELFF. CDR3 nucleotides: TGTGCCAGCAGCCAAGGGGTTTGGGGGAAGAACACCGGGGAGCTGTTTTTT.

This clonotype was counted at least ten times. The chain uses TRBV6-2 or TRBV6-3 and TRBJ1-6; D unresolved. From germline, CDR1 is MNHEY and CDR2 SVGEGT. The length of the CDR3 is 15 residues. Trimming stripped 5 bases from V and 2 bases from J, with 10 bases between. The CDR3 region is CASSPGGAYNSPLHF. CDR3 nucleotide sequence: TGTGCCAGCAGTCCCGGCGGGGCCTATAATTCACCCCTCCACTTT.

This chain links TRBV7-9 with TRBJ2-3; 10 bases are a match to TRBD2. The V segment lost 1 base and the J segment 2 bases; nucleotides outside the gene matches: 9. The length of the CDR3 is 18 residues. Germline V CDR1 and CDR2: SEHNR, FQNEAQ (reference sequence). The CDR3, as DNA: TGTGCCAGCAGCTTAGGGGTGTACCTAGCGGGGGTCACAGATACGCAGTATTTT. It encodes CASSLGVYLAGVTDTQYF.

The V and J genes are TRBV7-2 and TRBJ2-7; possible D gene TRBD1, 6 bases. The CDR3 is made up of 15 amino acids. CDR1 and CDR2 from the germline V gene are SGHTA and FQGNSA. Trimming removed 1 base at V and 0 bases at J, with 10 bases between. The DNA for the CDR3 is TGTGCCAGCAGCTTAGGACAGGTGAGCTCCTACGAGCAGTACTTC. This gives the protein CASSLGQVSSYEQYF.

The CDR3 DNA follows: TGCAGCGGGGCCGAGCGGTGGGGGACTGAAGCTTTCTTT. It translates to CSGAERWGTEAFF. The gene calls are TRBV29-1 and TRBJ1-1, with TRBD1 as a possible D gene (5 bases). The V end was cut by 7 bases, the J end by 5 bases, with 17 bases between. The germline V gene has CDR1 SQVTM and CDR2 ANQGSEA. This CDR3 has 13 amino acids.

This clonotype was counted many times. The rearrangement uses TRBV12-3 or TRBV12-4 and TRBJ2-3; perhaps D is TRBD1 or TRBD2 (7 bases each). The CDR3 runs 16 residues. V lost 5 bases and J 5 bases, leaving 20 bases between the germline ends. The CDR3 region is CASSPQGGTRGDTQYF. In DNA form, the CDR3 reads TGTGCCAGCAGTCCCCAGGGGGGGACCCGCGGAGATACGCAGTATTTT.

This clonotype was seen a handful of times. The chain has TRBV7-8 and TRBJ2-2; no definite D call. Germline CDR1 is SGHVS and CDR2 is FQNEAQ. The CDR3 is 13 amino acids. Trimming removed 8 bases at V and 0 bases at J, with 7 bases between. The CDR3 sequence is CASLGTNTGELFF. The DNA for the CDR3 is TGTGCCAGCTTAGGGACGAACACCGGGGAGCTGTTTTTT.

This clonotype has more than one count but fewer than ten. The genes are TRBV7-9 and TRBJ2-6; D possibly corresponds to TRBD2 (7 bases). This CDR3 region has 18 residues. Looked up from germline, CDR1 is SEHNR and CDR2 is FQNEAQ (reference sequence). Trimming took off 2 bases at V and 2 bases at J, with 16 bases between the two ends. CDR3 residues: CASSLFGGLFTGANVLTF. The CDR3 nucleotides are TGTGCCAGCAGCTTATTCGGGGGGCTCTTTACTGGGGCCAACGTCCTGACTTTC.

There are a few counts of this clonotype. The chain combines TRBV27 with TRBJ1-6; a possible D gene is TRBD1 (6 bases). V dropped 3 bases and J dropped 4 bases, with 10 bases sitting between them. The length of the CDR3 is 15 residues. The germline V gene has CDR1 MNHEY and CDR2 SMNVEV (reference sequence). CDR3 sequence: CASSFDRIYNSPLHF. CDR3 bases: TGTGCCAGCAGTTTCGACAGGATATATAATTCACCCCTCCACTTT.